Listed below are T cell receptor beta chains from one sample, sequenced in a study of cytomegalovirus exposure and HLA in healthy donors. TCRdb's copy holds only in-frame clones and misses some; the assay was immunoSEQ multiplex PCR. The table shows about 140,000 clones, with about 75% occurring only once. The sequencing input was PBMCs. These receptors came from a man in his forties in good health and CMV-seronegative. CDR3s include the opening cysteine and the closing phenylalanine or tryptophan. A D gene is named only where the DNA matches it firmly. Size is omitted from some rows. Given values are once, few, many or a class for expanded clones.

TRBV11-2	TRBJ2-2	.	.	CASSLSRGRNTGELFF	TGTGCCAGCAGCTTATCGAGGGGGAGGAACACCGGGGAGCTGTTTTTT
TRBV2	TRBJ1-6	.	.	CASSESPGRGYNSPLHF	TGTGCCAGCAGTGAATCGCCGGGGCGGGGGTATAATTCACCCCTCCACTTT
TRBV25-1	TRBJ2-7	once	TRBD2	CASSRIQTSGAYEQYF	TGTGCCAGCTCTAGGATTCAGACTAGCGGAGCCTACGAGCAGTACTTC
TRBV5-1	TRBJ2-6	.	.	CASSRTGVGAGSNVLTF	TGCGCCAGCAGCCGGACTGGAGTTGGGGCGGGGTCCAACGTCCTGACTTTC
TRBV7-2	TRBJ2-1	.	.	CASSHGGVHEQFF	TGTGCCAGCAGCCATGGAGGAGTGCATGAGCAGTTCTTC
TRBV9	TRBJ2-1	.	TRBD2	CASSVEGEIAGARAVSYEQFF	TGTGCCAGCAGCGTAGAAGGGGAGATAGCGGGGGCACGAGCTGTCTCATATGAGCAGTTCTTC
TRBV11-2	TRBJ1-2	few	TRBD1	CASSLGPDRGLVNYGYTF	TGTGCCAGCAGCTTAGGCCCGGACAGGGGATTGGTTAACTATGGCTACACCTTC
TRBV15	TRBJ1-1	.	.	CATSRDLGEGTEAFF	TGTGCCACCAGCAGAGATTTGGGGGAGGGGACTGAAGCTTTCTTT
TRBV7-9	TRBJ1-4	.	TRBD1	CASSQLGQGEKLFF	TGTGCCAGCAGCCAACTTGGACAGGGGGAAAAACTGTTTTTT
TRBV18	TRBJ2-3	.	TRBD2	CASSPLAGARDGSDTQYF	TGTGCCAGCTCACCACTAGCGGGGGCACGGGACGGTTCAGATACGCAGTATTTT
TRBV5-1	TRBJ2-7	.	TRBD1	CASSIGQGADEQYF	TGCGCCAGCAGCATCGGACAGGGGGCCGACGAGCAGTACTTC
TRBV19	TRBJ1-1	.	.	CASSIEGVPETEAFF	TGTGCCAGTAGTATAGAGGGCGTTCCAGAGACTGAAGCTTTCTTT
TRBV11-2	TRBJ2-7	.	.	CASTDERLLDEQYF	TGTGCCAGCACAGATGAGCGCCTCCTCGACGAGCAGTACTTC
TRBV6-1	TRBJ2-5	.	TRBD2	CASSGFPRTSGERAQYF	TGTGCCAGCAGTGGATTCCCCAGGACTAGCGGGGAGAGGGCCCAGTACTTC
TRBV19	TRBJ2-7	.	TRBD1	CASSIGGTGTYEQYF	TGTGCCAGTAGTATTGGGGGGACAGGGACTTACGAGCAGTACTTC
TRBV5-6	TRBJ2-3	.	.	CASSFGTDTQYF	TGTGCCAGCAGCTTCGGCACAGATACGCAGTATTTT
TRBV7-9	TRBJ2-5	.	TRBD2	CASSLGGLAQETQYF	TGTGCCAGCAGCTTAGGGGGACTAGCTCAAGAGACCCAGTACTTC
TRBV2	TRBJ1-2	.	.	CASRDTANYGYTF	TGTGCCAGCAGGGACACAGCTAACTATGGCTACACCTTC
TRBV30	TRBJ1-2	.	.	CAWSVQGNHGYTF	TGTGCCTGGAGTGTTCAGGGTAATCATGGCTACACCTTC
TRBV6-6	TRBJ2-1	.	TRBD2	CASKGRLAESYNEQFF	TGTGCCAGCAAGGGAAGACTAGCGGAGTCCTACAATGAGCAGTTCTTC
TRBV14	TRBJ1-1	.	TRBD1	CASSPWTGTVNTEAFF	TGTGCCAGCAGCCCGTGGACAGGAACCGTGAACACTGAAGCTTTCTTT
TRBV4-1	TRBJ1-1	.	TRBD1	CASSRTSGDSGNMNTEAFF	TGCGCCAGCAGCCGCACCTCCGGGGACAGCGGCAACATGAACACTGAAGCTTTCTTT
TRBV6-5	TRBJ1-1	few	TRBD1	CASSRQGGNTEAFF	TGTGCCAGCAGTCGACAGGGGGGGAACACTGAAGCTTTCTTT
TRBV9	TRBJ2-2	.	TRBD2	CASSVGLAGEPGGELFF	TGTGCCAGCAGCGTAGGACTAGCGGGGGAGCCCGGCGGGGAGCTGTTTTTT
TRBV9	TRBJ2-1	.	.	CASSAGTYNEQFF	TGTGCCAGCAGCGCTGGGACTTACAATGAGCAGTTCTTC
TRBV11-3	TRBJ2-1	.	TRBD1	CASSLLDGQVLF	TGTGCCAGCAGCCTCCTGGACGGACAGGTGCTCTTC
TRBV7-2	TRBJ2-7	.	.	CASSLARDYEQYF	TGTGCCAGCAGCTTAGCGAGGGACTACGAGCAGTACTTC
TRBV15	TRBJ2-5	.	.	CATSPVRGIGETQYF	TGTGCCACCAGCCCGGTCCGTGGTATCGGAGAGACCCAGTACTTC
TRBV27	TRBJ2-7	once	TRBD1	CASSPLGGQGRNEQYF	TGTGCCAGCAGCCCCCTGGGGGGACAGGGTAGGAACGAGCAGTACTTC